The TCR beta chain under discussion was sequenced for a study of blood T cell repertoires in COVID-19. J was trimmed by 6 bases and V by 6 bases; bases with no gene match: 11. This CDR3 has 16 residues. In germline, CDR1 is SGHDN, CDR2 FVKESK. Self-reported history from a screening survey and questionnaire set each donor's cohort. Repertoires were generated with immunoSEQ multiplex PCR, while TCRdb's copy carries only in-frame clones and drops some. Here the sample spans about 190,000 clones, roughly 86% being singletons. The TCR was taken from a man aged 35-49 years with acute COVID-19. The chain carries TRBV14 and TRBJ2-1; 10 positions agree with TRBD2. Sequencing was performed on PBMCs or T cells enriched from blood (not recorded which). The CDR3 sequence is CASSAAGLAEANEQFF. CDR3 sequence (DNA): TGTGCCAGCAGTGCCGCCGGACTAGCGGAGGCCAATGAGCAGTTCTTC.